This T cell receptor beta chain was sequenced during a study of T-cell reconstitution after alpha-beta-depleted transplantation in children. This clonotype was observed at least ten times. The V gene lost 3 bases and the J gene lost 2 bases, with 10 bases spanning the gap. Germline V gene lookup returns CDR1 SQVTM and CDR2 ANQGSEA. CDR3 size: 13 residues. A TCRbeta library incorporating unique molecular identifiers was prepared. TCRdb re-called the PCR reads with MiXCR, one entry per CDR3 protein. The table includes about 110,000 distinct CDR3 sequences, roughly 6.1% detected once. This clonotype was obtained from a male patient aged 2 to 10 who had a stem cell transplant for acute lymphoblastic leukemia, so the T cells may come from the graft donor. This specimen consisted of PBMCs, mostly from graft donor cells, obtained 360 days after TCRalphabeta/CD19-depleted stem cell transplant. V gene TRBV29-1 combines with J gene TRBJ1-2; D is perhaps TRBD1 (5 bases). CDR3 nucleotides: TGCAGCGTTGACCAGACAGAAAACTATGGCTACACCTTC. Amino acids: CSVDQTENYGYTF.